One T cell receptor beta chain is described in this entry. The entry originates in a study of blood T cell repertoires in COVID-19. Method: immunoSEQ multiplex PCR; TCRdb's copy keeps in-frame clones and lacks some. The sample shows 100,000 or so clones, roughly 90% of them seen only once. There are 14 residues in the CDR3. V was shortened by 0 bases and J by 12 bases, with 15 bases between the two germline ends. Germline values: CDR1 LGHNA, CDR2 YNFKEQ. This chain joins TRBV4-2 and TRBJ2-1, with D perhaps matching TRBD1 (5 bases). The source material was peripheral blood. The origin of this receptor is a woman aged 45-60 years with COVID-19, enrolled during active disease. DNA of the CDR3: TGTGCCAGCAGCCAAGATCTTGGCAGGGTAGGGCAGTTCTTC. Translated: CASSQDLGRVGQFF.